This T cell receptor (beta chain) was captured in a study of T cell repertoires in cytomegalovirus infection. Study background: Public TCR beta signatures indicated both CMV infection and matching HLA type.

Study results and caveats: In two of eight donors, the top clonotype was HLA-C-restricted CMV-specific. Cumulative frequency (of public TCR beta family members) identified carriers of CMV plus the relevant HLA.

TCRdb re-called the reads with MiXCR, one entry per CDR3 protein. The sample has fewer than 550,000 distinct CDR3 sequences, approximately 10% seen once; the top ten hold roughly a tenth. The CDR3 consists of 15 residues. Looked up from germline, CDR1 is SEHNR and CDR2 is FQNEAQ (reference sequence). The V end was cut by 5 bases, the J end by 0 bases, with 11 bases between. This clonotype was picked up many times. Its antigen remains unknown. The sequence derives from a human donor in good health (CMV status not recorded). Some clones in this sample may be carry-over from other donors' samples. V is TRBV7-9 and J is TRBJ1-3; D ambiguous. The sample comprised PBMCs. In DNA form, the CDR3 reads TGTGCCAGCAGCCTAGGACTGTTCTCTGGAAACACCATATATTTT. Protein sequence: CASSLGLFSGNTIYF.